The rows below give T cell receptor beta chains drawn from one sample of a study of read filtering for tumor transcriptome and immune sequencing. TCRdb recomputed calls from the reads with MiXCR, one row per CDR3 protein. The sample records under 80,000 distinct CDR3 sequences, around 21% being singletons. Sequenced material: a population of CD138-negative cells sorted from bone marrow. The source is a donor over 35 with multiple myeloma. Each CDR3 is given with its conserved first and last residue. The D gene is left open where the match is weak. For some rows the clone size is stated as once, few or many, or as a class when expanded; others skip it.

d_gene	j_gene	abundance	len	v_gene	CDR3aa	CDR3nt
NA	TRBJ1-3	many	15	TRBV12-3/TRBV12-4	CASSRLGLRVNTIYF	TGTGCCAGCAGCCGATTGGGACTCCGTGTGAACACCATATATTTT
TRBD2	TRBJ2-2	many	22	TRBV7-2	CASSQRKGSTGLAGGHTGELFF	TGTGCCAGCAGCCAACGGAAAGGCTCAACGGGACTAGCGGGGGGGCACACCGGGGAGCTGTTTTTT
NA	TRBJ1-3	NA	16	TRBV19	CASSKTGSRSGNTIYF	TGTGCCAGTAGTAAGACAGGATCCCGCTCTGGAAACACCATATATTTT
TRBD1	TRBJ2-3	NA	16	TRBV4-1	CASSLNLQGAGDTQYF	TGCGCCAGCAGCCTCAACTTACAGGGGGCGGGGGATACGCAGTATTTT
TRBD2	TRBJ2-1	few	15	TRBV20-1	CSARPGLAGINEQFF	TGCAGTGCTAGACCCGGACTAGCGGGAATAAATGAGCAGTTCTTC
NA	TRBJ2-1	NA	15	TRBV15	CATSRDRSGLGEQFF	TGTGCCACCAGCAGAGATCGCTCCGGCCTGGGTGAGCAGTTCTTC
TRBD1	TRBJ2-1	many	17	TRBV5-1	CASSSRTGRTTGNEQFF	TGCGCCAGCAGCTCTCGGACAGGGAGGACTACGGGCAATGAGCAGTTCTTC
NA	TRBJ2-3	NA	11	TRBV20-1	CSAIPTDTQYF	TGCAGTGCAATACCGACAGATACGCAGTATTTT
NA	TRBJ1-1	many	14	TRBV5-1	CASSSGQPNTEAFF	TGCGCCAGCAGCTCCGGACAGCCAAACACTGAAGCTTTCTTT
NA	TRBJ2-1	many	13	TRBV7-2	CASSRTAYNEQFF	TGTGCCAGCAGTAGGACTGCCTACAATGAGCAGTTCTTC
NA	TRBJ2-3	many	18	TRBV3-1	CASSRALAGSGGTDTQYF	TGTGCCAGCAGCCGAGCCTTGGCGGGAAGTGGAGGGACAGATACGCAGTATTTT